This is a list of T cell receptor beta chains from one sample in a study of T cell responses to AZD1222 COVID-19 vaccine. Some clones are missing from TCRdb's copy, which holds only in-frame ones; the method was immunoSEQ multiplex PCR. The sample has some 110,000 clones; more than 85% are singletons. Sequencing was performed on peripheral blood, taken on day 0 of AZD1222 vaccination. Every receptor here comes from an adult in good health. Each CDR3 is given with its conserved first and last residue. Fields, in order: V gene, CDR3 protein.

TRBV6-6 | CASSYDSGGTEAFF
TRBV5-1 | CASIDRGLDEQFF
TRBV3-1/TRBV3-2 | CASSHASSGPGELFF
TRBV7-9 | CASINRGSGGYTF
TRBV4-1 | CASSQDLTGRRNGYTF
TRBV11-1 | CASGRRGPYGYTF
TRBV2 | CASSEERGASFGYTF
TRBV6-1 | CASSESEGSGNTIYF
TRBV6-2/TRBV6-3 | CASSTVSTETQYF
TRBV14 | CASSLHSGSPLHF
TRBV5-5 | CASSLQTGSGNTIYF
TRBV7-9 | CASSLGAGAGGSSYEQYF
TRBV7-9 | CASSHDRGYHEQYF
TRBV9 | CASSVALSTDTQYF
TRBV19 | CATAGGQGFRTGELFF
TRBV11-2 | CASSLEVTSGGYYEQYF
TRBV2 | CASTNRQETQYF
TRBV6-5 | CASRGGFANEQFF
TRBV7-8 | CASSPEQGAAEQYF
TRBV6-5 | CASSYRGSTEAFF
TRBV6-4 | CASSDSVGDEKLFF
TRBV7-2 | CASSLDGRSYGYTF
TRBV24-1 | CATSDRVAANTGELFF
TRBV3-1/TRBV3-2 | CASSLTGVNTEAFF
TRBV27 | CASSSMTVDGYTF
TRBV7-3 | CASSLRDRGDEQFF
TRBV3-1/TRBV3-2 | CASSHTNQPQHF
TRBV7-8 | CASSLGGRGTDFYTF
TRBV28 | CASRPALANTGELFF
TRBV16 | CASSQSTVNTIYF
TRBV4-1 | CASRIQAESSTEAFF
TRBV3-1/TRBV3-2 | CASSQKNPGAGRNYGYTF
TRBV7-8 | CASSRGLAGTDTQYF
TRBV9 | CASSGGVGYEQFF
TRBV10-1 | CASSGATSGIHSYEQYF
TRBV4-1 | CASSQGVGINSPLHF
TRBV19 | CASRSQGRNYGYTF
TRBV3-1/TRBV3-2 | CASSQRCIVVQRTKETQYF
TRBV15 | CATSARDRGEETQYF
TRBV24-1 | CATGGQGSGANVLTF
TRBV2 | CASATSGGNTEAFF
TRBV14 | CASSQEATGELFF
TRBV19 | CASSIYSHSRNTEAFF
TRBV6-5 | CASSYEGDGVSTEAFF
TRBV7-8 | CASSFPGYEQYF
TRBV28 | CASSAGTGALYEQYF
TRBV7-2 | CASSLDSNSGNTIYF
TRBV6-6 | CASSLDSYEQYF
TRBV28 | CASSLYTGGKDEKLFF
TRBV19 | CASSRKEGAPVTFF
TRBV27 | CASSLSRPDTQYF
TRBV6-5 | CASSLTGGTEAFF
TRBV11-1 | CASSLGGPVRNSPLHF
TRBV5-1 | CASSILDFNSPLHF
TRBV28 | CASSLYLAGAYEQYF
TRBV19 | CASSIGSQGTEAFF
TRBV28 | CASSFRGGYTF
TRBV25-1 | CASLRLDTQYF
TRBV5-8 | CASSLGTRGGAQYF